Below are 19 T cell receptor beta chains sequenced from a single sample in a study of T cell responses to AZD1222 COVID-19 vaccine. Some clones are missing from TCRdb's copy, which holds only in-frame ones; the method was immunoSEQ multiplex PCR. In the table there are around 140,000 clones, approximately 93% of which are singletons. This material consisted of peripheral blood, taken on day 0 of AZD1222 vaccination. Every receptor here comes from an adult in good health.

This rearrangement joins TRBV25-1 to TRBJ1-2; the D is unclear. The germline V gene has CDR1 MGHDK and CDR2 SYGVNS. CDR3 length equals 12 residues. The V and J ends lost 5 bases and 2 bases respectively, with 6 bases between them. The CDR3 region is CASSRGNYGYTF. Written as DNA, the CDR3 is TGTGCCAGCAGTAGAGGCAACTATGGCTACACCTTC.

This clone has only one observation. The chain couples TRBV3-1 (or the pseudogene TRBV3-2) to TRBJ2-3; 8 bases match TRBD2. Germline CDR1 is LGHDT and CDR2 is YNNKEL (reference sequence). V dropped 5 bases and J dropped 6; count of bases not matched to a gene: 10. This CDR3 contains 15 residues. In DNA, the CDR3 is TGTGCCAGCAGCGACCCAGCGGGAGTTTCGGATACGCAGTATTTT. Amino acids: CASSDPAGVSDTQYF.

The gene calls are TRBV5-6 and TRBJ1-1, with TRBD1 matching 7 bases. CDR1 SGHDT and CDR2 YYEEEE come from the germline V gene. The CDR3 runs to 14 residues. Trimming removed 4 bases from V and 0 bases from J; junction bases left unmatched: 3. CDR3 sequence: CASSAGQLNTEAFF. CDR3 DNA sequence: TGTGCCAGCAGCGCGGGACAGCTGAACACTGAAGCTTTCTTT.

This chain uses TRBV9 with TRBJ1-2; 9 positions agree with TRBD1. Losses at the gene ends were 3 bases for V and 8 bases for J; bases not matched to a gene: 11. The germline CDR1 and CDR2 sequences are SGDLS and YYNGEE. There are 15 residues in the CDR3. The CDR3 sequence is CASSGGDREFSGYTF. The CDR3 DNA reads as TGTGCCAGCAGCGGAGGGGACAGGGAATTCAGCGGCTACACCTTC. Full variable domain (rest looked up from reference TRBV9 and TRBJ1-2): DSGVTQTPKHLITATGQRVTLRCSPRSGDLSVYWYQQSLDQGLQFLIQYYNGEERAKGNILERFSAQQFPDLHSELNLSSLELGDSALYFCASSGGDREFSGYTFGSGTRLTVV.

The chain has TRBV5-8 and TRBJ2-3; possible D gene TRBD2, 6 bases. CDR3 length: 14 residues. Germline V gives CDR1 SGHTS, CDR2 YDEGEE. V was pared by 5 bases and J by 2 bases, with 12 bases between. CDR3 nucleotide sequence: TGTGCCAGCAGAACCGGGACTTACACAGATACGCAGTATTTT. It codes for CASRTGTYTDTQYF.

This clone appeared a single time. The chain combines TRBV20-1 with TRBJ2-3, with 9 bases fitting TRBD2. Germline trimming cut 3 bases from V and 6 bases from J; bases unmatched to any gene: 7. This CDR3 is 14 amino acids long. Germline CDR1 and CDR2: DFQATT and SNEGSKA (reference sequence). CDR3 sequence reads: CSASRLAGRDTQYF. The CDR3 region has the DNA TGCAGTGCTAGTAGGCTAGCGGGGCGGGATACGCAGTATTTT.

A remark on this clone: The junction differs from germline at one of its ends, possibly a read error. The rearrangement links TRBV14 to TRBJ2-1; D tentatively fits TRBD1 or TRBD2 (6 bases each). The CDR3 has 16 residues. Looked up from germline, CDR1 is SGHDN and CDR2 is FVKESK. The CDR3 sequence is CASTQRGESRDNEQFF. The CDR3 coding sequence is TGTGCCAGCACCCAAAGGGGGGAATCGCGTGACAATGAGCAGTTCTTC. Looking up the rest from reference TRBV14 and TRBJ2-1 gives the full variable domain: EAGVTQFPSHSVIEKGQTVTLRCDPISGHDNLYWYRRVMGKEIKFLLHFVKESKQDESGMPNNRFLAERTGGTYSTLKVQPAELEDSGVYFCASTQRGESRDNEQFFGPGTRLTVL.

The chain combines TRBV18 with TRBJ2-1, with a tentative D call TRBD1 (6 bases). The CDR3 covers 15 residues. V lost 0 bases, J lost 14 bases, and 20 bases lay in between. Germline values: CDR1 KGHSH, CDR2 LQKENI. The CDR3 DNA reads as TGTGCCAGCTCACCACCTAGGGAAGGGCCACCAGGGGAGTTCTTC. Its protein is CASSPPREGPPGEFF.

Only a few counts were recorded for this clone. This chain joins TRBV29-1 and TRBJ2-7; D perhaps matches TRBD2 (5 bases). Germline loops: CDR1 SQVTM, CDR2 ANQGSEA. This CDR3 is 13 amino acids long. V gave up 4 bases and J gave up 7 bases, with 17 bases separating them. The CDR3 region has the DNA TGCAGCGTTGGGGAGAGAGTAGGGTGGGAGCAGTACTTC. Translated: CSVGERVGWEQYF.

V and J are TRBV30 and TRBJ2-1; TRBD2 matches at 7 bases. The V gene end was trimmed by 0 bases and the J gene end by 12 bases; junction bases not matched to a gene: 2. The germline V gene encodes CDR1 GTSNPN and CDR2 SVGIG (reference sequence). This CDR3 has 11 amino acids. For the CDR3, the DNA is TGTGCCTGGAGTGTGTCGGGGGGGCAGTTCTTC. It yields the protein CAWSVSGGQFF.

The V gene is TRBV7-6, the J gene TRBJ2-7; D is tentatively TRBD1 or TRBD2 (5 bases each). Germline V gene lookup returns CDR1 SGHVS and CDR2 FNYEAQ. The CDR3 has 14 amino acids. Trimming shortened V by 5 bases and J by 7 bases, and 18 bases separated the two germline ends. The CDR3 spells CASSRAAGSREQYF. CDR3 nucleotides: TGTGCCAGCAGCCGGGCCGCAGGGAGTCGGGAGCAGTACTTC.

The DNA for the CDR3 is TGTGCCAGCAGTGCCACAGGGTTTCAGCCCCAGCATTTT. Translated, it gives CASSATGFQPQHF. The genes are TRBV2 and TRBJ1-5; D possibly corresponds to TRBD1 (6 bases). Trimming cost V 4 bases and J 6 bases, with 10 bases left between them. CDR3 size: 13 residues. The germline gives CDR1 SNHLY, CDR2 FYNNEI.

This clone was found once. V gene TRBV5-1 combines with J gene TRBJ1-4, with 8 bases lining up with TRBD1. V gave up 4 bases and J gave up 8 bases; unmatched junction bases: 10. In germline, CDR1 is SGHRS, CDR2 YFSETQ. The CDR3 length is 15 residues. DNA of the CDR3: TGCGCCAGCAGCGTCACACAGGGGGTGGGCGAAAAACTGTTTTTT. Encoded protein: CASSVTQGVGEKLFF.

The genes are TRBV28 and TRBJ1-2, with 7 bases matching TRBD1. Germline lookup yields CDR1 MDHEN and CDR2 SYDVKM. V shed 6 bases and J 4 bases; nucleotides not matched to a gene: 5. The CDR3 length is 13 residues. This CDR3 reads CASRNRDSYGYTF. CDR3 DNA: TGTGCCAGCAGGAACAGGGACAGCTATGGCTACACCTTC.

This sequence joins TRBV19 and TRBJ2-7; 7 nucleotides line up with TRBD2. The CDR3 consists of 11 residues. Germline lookup yields CDR1 LNHDA and CDR2 SQIVND (reference sequence). J lost 3 bases, V lost 8 bases, and 1 base had no gene match. CDR3 amino acids: CASGGGYEQYF. The CDR3 DNA reads as TGTGCCAGTGGGGGGGGCTACGAGCAGTACTTC.

The V call is TRBV5-4, the J call TRBJ1-5, with D perhaps matching TRBD1 (5 bases). Germline V gives CDR1 SGHNT, CDR2 YYREEE (reference sequence). CDR3 size: 14 residues. V was shortened by 2 bases and J by 2 bases, with 8 bases between the two germline ends. The chain's CDR3 is CASSLSQGNQPQHF. CDR3 sequence (DNA): TGTGCCAGCAGCTTATCACAGGGCAATCAGCCCCAGCATTTT. The entire variable domain, with the rest obtained from reference TRBV5-4 and TRBJ1-5, is as follows: ETGVTQSPTHLIKTRGQQVTLRCSSQSGHNTVSWYQQALGQGPQFIFQYYREEENGRGNFPPRFSGLQFPNYSSELNVNALELDDSALYLCASSLSQGNQPQHFGDGTRLSIL.

This chain joins TRBV2 and TRBJ2-5; the match to TRBD2 covers 9 bases. CDR1 is SNHLY and CDR2 is FYNNEI in the germline V gene. The junction had 5 bases not matched to a gene; V was cut back by 0 bases and J by 3 bases. The CDR3 consists of 16 residues. The CDR3 protein is CASSEAGLAGKETQYF. CDR3 bases: TGTGCCAGCAGTGAAGCAGGGCTAGCGGGAAAAGAGACCCAGTACTTC.

This sequence joins TRBV19 and TRBJ2-3, with D possibly being TRBD2 (6 bases). Germline loops: CDR1 LNHDA, CDR2 SQIVND (reference sequence). With 3 bases removed from V and 6 bases from J, the gap between germline ends came to 16 bases. The length of the CDR3 is 15 residues. This CDR3 reads CASSISPGGEDTQYF. The DNA for the CDR3 is TGTGCCAGTAGTATTTCCCCGGGCGGGGAGGATACGCAGTATTTT.

The chain combines TRBV19 with TRBJ1-4, with D perhaps matching TRBD1 (6 bases). The CDR3 runs to 15 residues. V lost 4 bases and J 8 bases, leaving 17 bases between the germline ends. Germline values: CDR1 LNHDA, CDR2 SQIVND (reference sequence). CDR3 DNA sequence: TGTGCCAGTAGTAGACCAACAGGGTTCCGGGAAAAACTGTTTTTT. Translated, it gives CASSRPTGFREKLFF.